Shown below are 9 T cell receptor beta chains from a single sample sequenced in a study of blood T cell repertoires in COVID-19. Clones were read by immunoSEQ multiplex PCR, and TCRdb kept only the in-frame ones, dropping some. The table has approximately 100,000 clones, under 90% seen once. The sequenced sample was peripheral blood. The receptors were sampled from a woman between 50 and 59 years old with acute or convalescent COVID-19.

This clone appeared a few times. The gene calls are TRBV9 and TRBJ1-2; D gene uncertain. Germline values: CDR1 SGDLS, CDR2 YYNGEE. The length of the CDR3 is 12 residues. The V end lost 4 bases, the J end lost 1 base, and 5 bases lay between the germline ends. CDR3 bases: TGTGCCAGCAGCCCCTATAACTATGGCTACACCTTC. Its protein is CASSPYNYGYTF.

In its sample, this clone was seen once. The gene calls are TRBV4-2 and TRBJ2-3, with 9 bases that match TRBD2. There are 16 residues in the CDR3. The junction had 8 bases not matched to a gene; V was cut back by 1 base and J by 6 bases. Per germline, CDR1 LGHNA and CDR2 YNFKEQ. Here the CDR3 reads CASSQVVSGGWDTQYF. CDR3 sequence (DNA): TGTGCCAGCAGCCAAGTGGTTAGCGGGGGTTGGGATACGCAGTATTTT.

This clone was observed a handful of times. The rearrangement joins TRBV12-3 or TRBV12-4 to TRBJ2-2; D gene unclear. This CDR3 is 12 amino acids long. Trimming took 6 bases from V and 6 from J, leaving 8 bases between them. CDR3 residues: CASRVGSGELFF. CDR3 DNA sequence: TGTGCCAGCAGGGTCGGGTCCGGGGAGCTGTTTTTT.

This chain joins TRBV7-8 and TRBJ2-1; maybe TRBD2 (6 bases). The germline V gene encodes CDR1 SGHVS and CDR2 FQNEAQ. CDR3 length: 17 amino acids. V was trimmed by 4 bases and J by 3 bases, leaving 19 bases between them. DNA for the CDR3: TGTGCCAGCAGCTCCCGGGCTAGCGCCATGGTCTACAATGAGCAGTTCTTC. Protein product: CASSSRASAMVYNEQFF.

This sequence joins TRBV2 and TRBJ2-1; a weak D match, TRBD1 (6 bases). Deletions cut 5 bases from V and 5 bases from J, with 16 bases between. This CDR3 spans 15 amino acids. In germline, CDR1 is SNHLY, CDR2 FYNNEI. The CDR3 region is CASSTQGLANNEQFF. The CDR3 DNA follows: TGTGCCAGCAGTACCCAGGGGTTGGCGAACAATGAGCAGTTCTTC.

By share of the sample, this clone is medium-sized. The sample holds other DNA sequences that translate to the same CDR3. V usage is TRBV19 and J usage is TRBJ2-1, with 11 bases lining up with TRBD2. Germline lookup yields CDR1 LNHDA and CDR2 SQIVND (reference sequence). The CDR3 loop spans 15 amino acids. Losses at the gene ends were 1 base for V and 7 bases for J; bases not matched to a gene: 3. The CDR3 nucleotides are TGTGCCAGTAGTATAGGGCTAGCGGGGGGAAATGAGCAGTTCTTC. Translating gives CASSIGLAGGNEQFF.

The chain carries TRBV27 and TRBJ1-1; the D is unclear. The CDR3 has 13 amino acids. The V end lost 5 bases, the J end lost 0 bases, and 7 bases lay between the germline ends. Germline lookup yields CDR1 MNHEY and CDR2 SMNVEV (reference sequence). CDR3 in DNA: TGTGCCAGCAGTCGTCGAGTGAACACTGAAGCTTTCTTT. Translated: CASSRRVNTEAFF.

V and J are TRBV6-1 and TRBJ2-2, with 8 bases lining up with TRBD1. Germline-derived CDR1 and CDR2 are MNHNS and SASEGT. V lost 4 bases, J lost 1 base, and 5 bases stayed unmatched. The CDR3 has 16 amino acids. In nucleotides, the CDR3 is TGTGCCAGCAGTGGGCGCGGACAGGGGAACACCGGGGAGCTGTTTTTT. This translates into CASSGRGQGNTGELFF.

The rearrangement joins TRBV6-2 or TRBV6-3 to TRBJ1-2, with TRBD1 as a possible D gene (5 bases). CDR3 length: 15 amino acids. Between the trimmed V and J ends, which lost 2 bases and 2 bases, there was a span of 12 bases. The germline V gene has CDR1 MNHEY and CDR2 SVGEGT. The CDR3 DNA reads as TGTGCCAGCAGTTACCAGGGTATTTTGAACTATGGCTACACCTTC. It codes for CASSYQGILNYGYTF.